Below are 3 T cell receptor beta chains sequenced from a single sample in a study of T cells in women clearing cervical HPV infection. Method: immunoSEQ multiplex PCR; TCRdb's copy keeps in-frame clones and lacks some. In all, the sample yields about 20,000 clones. Input material: blood buffy coat. Receptor source: a woman aged 18 to 69 with a cervical HPV16 infection that either progressed to CIN3+ or cleared (not recorded which).

CDR3 bases read: TGTGCCAGCAGTGTCGGTAGAGCGGGGGGCACCGGGGAG. Encoded protein: CASSVGRAGGTGE. The full CDR3 sequence reads CASSVGRAGGTGELFF. This chain uses TRBV6-1 with TRBJ2-2; 9 nucleotides agree with TRBD2. The DNA ends 3 residues before the CDR3 does, and the rest of the CDR3 is filled in from the germline J gene. CDR1 and CDR2 from the germline V gene are MNHNS and SASEGT. J lost 4 bases, V lost 4 bases, and 7 bases had no gene match. The CDR3 spans 16 residues.

Incomplete CDR3 DNA: TGTGCCAGCAGCTTAATGGGACAGGGTTACAATGAG. It is translated as CASSLMGQGYNE. The CDR3 in full is CASSLMGQGYNEQFF. The chain employs TRBV7-3 and TRBJ2-1; TRBD1 agrees at 9 bases. The read is 3 residues too short to cover the CDR3 end, so that end is filled in from the germline J gene. The CDR3 is 15 residues long. In germline, CDR1 is SGHTA, CDR2 FQGTGA. V gave up 1 base and J gave up 4 bases; unmatched junction bases: 2. Supplemented by reference TRBV7-3 and TRBJ2-1, the full variable domain reads GAGVSQTPSNKVTEKGKYVELRCDPISGHTALYWYRQSLGQGPEFLIYFQGTGAADDSGLPNDRFFAVRPEGSVSTLKIQRTERGDSAVYLCASSLMGQGYNEQFFGPGTRLTVL.

Note on this clone: The CDR3 goes on 3 residues after the read ends, and that part is filled in from the germline J gene. The J gene is TRBJ1-5, the V gene TRBV20-1; the D is unclear. The CDR3 is 14 residues long. CDR1 and CDR2 from the germline V gene are DFQATT and SNEGSKA (reference sequence). Trimming cost V 0 bases and J 0 bases, with 6 bases left between them. The CDR3 reads CSARDASSNQPQHF. CDR3 DNA (partial): TGCAGTGCTAGAGATGCGAGTAGCAATCAGCCC.